This T cell receptor (beta chain) was identified during a study of CD8+ T cells in alopecia areata (dated by TCRdb to 2017 to 2018). For the wider study: Treated patients were enrolled in an open-label pilot trial of oral tofacitinib at 5 to 10 mg twice daily for moderate-to-severe alopecia areata. Scalp clonality was compared among normal scalp (n=4), patchy alopecia areata scalp (n=8), and alopecia totalis/universalis scalp (n=8). RNA was extracted with the PAXgene miRNA kit for fixed scalp, the miRNeasy kit for PBMCs, and the RNeasy kit for mouse skin. In humans, TCRbeta sequencing was performed on scalp tissue and on sorted CD4+ and CD8+ peripheral blood T cells from healthy controls and from patients with patchy or totalis/universalis alopecia areata. TCRbeta CDR3 regions were amplified by immunoSEQ multiplex PCR using 35 Vbeta forward and 13 Jbeta reverse primers. Disease severity in treated patients was measured with the SALT score, which quantifies the percentage of affected scalp surface area. To study T cell clonal expansion in alopecia areata, the researchers applied high-throughput TCRbeta sequencing to both the C3H/HeJ mouse model and human patients. Tofacitinib-treated patients had biopsies at baseline and at 4 and 24 weeks of treatment, with a later scalp biopsy in several patients. Tofacitinib was given for 6 to 18 months, followed by 6 months of follow-up off drug to assess delayed response and recurrence.

The time point label, as the study defines it: roughly 26 weeks on oral tofacitinib. What this sample's treatment or condition label stands for: oral pan-JAK inhibitor, 5-10 mg twice daily. Lesional scalp punch biopsies and peripheral blood were collected from alopecia areata patients. PBMCs were separated by density centrifugation and stained for CD3, CD4 and CD8, after which CD4+ and CD8+ T cells were sorted on a FACSAria. Library construction relied on the immunoSEQ multiplex PCR assay. RNA was extracted from all samples and reverse transcribed into cDNA as template for TCR sequencing. First-strand cDNA was synthesized using SuperScript III with a 2:1 mix of oligo-dT and random hexamers. A synthetic immune receptor repertoire was used to gauge amplification bias, and whatever bias remained was removed computationally. Per the original workflow: Raw reads were preprocessed for error removal, and CDR3 was defined according to IMGT conventions as running from the conserved cysteine to phenylalanine. Clonality was calculated as 1 minus Shannon entropy normalized by log2 of the number of productive unique TCRs. Scalp TCRbeta sequences were cross-referenced with sorted blood CD4 and CD8 repertoires so that the CD4 or CD8 identity of scalp clones could be inferred. TCRdb mirrors the immuneACCESS table, restricted to in-frame sequences. Some clones are absent from its copies; in checked studies, under half trace to an unresolved V gene, and the reason for the others is unknown. That table furnishes V, J and clone size, whereas the DNA furnished D and trimming. The sample records around 270,000 clones, 58% of which are singletons. Together, the top ten hold approximately 1.8% of the sample.

Details on this clone: Its specific antigen is unknown. The input lacks base qualities; no much larger clone sits a single base away.

Overall study results and their limits: Scalp TCR repertoire analysis is complicated because resident alphabeta T cells in normal human skin are also sequenced, whereas mouse skin is dominated by gammadelta T cells. Tofacitinib significantly lowered scalp clonality and the number of expanded CD8+ clones among the top 100 scalp clones. Many expanded lesional clones persisted in scalp and blood during tofacitinib treatment, which may partly explain relapse after stopping treatment. TCR sequences shared between patients were less clear than in mice, possibly partly because of HLA diversity in the patient population. The treated cohort was small, with a single nonresponder, so links between baseline CD8+ expansion and response need larger studies. Compared with normal scalp, lesional scalp had higher clonality and more expanded CD8+ clones, particularly in alopecia totalis/universalis, a pattern that suggests antigenic drive.

This TCR was recovered from a human donor with alopecia areata. Material: CD4+ T cells sorted from blood, obtained at week 24, from a patient treated with tofacitinib.

The encoded CDR3 is CASSNDRAQPQHF. The DNA sequence is as follows: TGTGCCTCCAGCAATGACCGAGCCCAGCCCCAGCATTTT. The rearranged segments are TRBV30 and TRBJ1-5, with the D gene not clear enough to name. At the junction V is shortened by 7 bases and J by 7 bases, with 17 bases in between. Based on the germline V gene (reference sequence), the CDR1 and CDR2 sequences are GTSNPN and SVGIG. Counted from cysteine to phenylalanine, this CDR3 has 13 amino acids. The CDR3 DNA has 39 bases and is translated from base 1.